This T cell receptor beta chain is drawn from a study of blood T cell repertoires in COVID-19 (dated by TCRdb to 2018 to 2021). Broadly, across the study: Samples from collaborators originated in the United States, Italy and Spain and spanned both the acute and convalescent phases of COVID-19. The samples were drawn from the first 160 participants of the ongoing ImmuneRACE study and from about 1,200 subjects provided by 6 global collaborators. Subjects who had been exposed to COVID-19, were actively infected with it, or had recovered from it provided the deeply sampled blood TCRbeta repertoires that made up the dataset. The repertoires were made available in a free public database intended to serve as a resource for research on the immune response to SARS-CoV-2. Nearly every sample came with metadata listing a de-identified subject ID, COVID-19 status, age in years and sex. Where available, HLA class I and class II types were obtained from metadata supplied by the sample provider rather than from assay-based typing. The prospective study material was composed of cDNA or gDNA derived from T cells, B-cell-depleted T cells, or PBMCs.

This clone appeared a single time. The target of this receptor is not known. No base-level quality is on record; no much larger clone is a single base apart. Participants in the prospective study were enrolled through a virtual design, were aged roughly 18 to 90 years, and lived in approximately 24 United States geographic areas. In the prospective study, cohorts were assigned on the basis of participant-reported clinical history obtained from a screening survey and a study questionnaire. A participant counted as exposed if, within 2 weeks of entering the study, that participant had been in contact with someone who had a PCR-confirmed or clinician-diagnosed COVID-19 case. In the prospective study, mobile phlebotomists collected whole blood, serum and a nasopharyngeal or oropharyngeal swab from each participant. Over an approximately two-month period, participants in the prospective study had the option of providing additional blood draws and questionnaires. Before DNA extraction, prospective study blood samples were shipped either frozen or at room temperature.

The germline V and J ends show losses of 1 base and 8 bases respectively, and no gene match explains 19 bases of the junction. Looking up the germline V gene (reference sequence) yields CDR1 GTSNPN and CDR2 SVGIG. From the cysteine through the phenylalanine, the CDR3 covers 19 amino acids. Only CDR3 DNA remains: 57 bases, in frame from the first base. What the research found in general, with its limitations: The quantity of clinical and demographic metadata differed by source and by participant and was supplied without curation.

TCRbeta CDR3 regions were amplified from genomic DNA by means of the immunoSEQ Assay, a bias-controlled multiplex PCR. In the paper's pipeline: The number of nucleated cells in each sample was estimated by amplification of reference gene primers within the assay. Sequence reads were collapsed and filtered to measure the absolute abundance of every unique TCRbeta CDR3 rearrangement. Productive Simpson clonality was computed per sample as the square root of Simpson's diversity index over productive rearrangements. TCRdb holds this immuneACCESS table with in-frame rearrangements only. Some clones are missing; in checked studies, unresolved V genes explain under half, and the rest has no known cause. That table gives V, J and clone size, and the DNA gave D and trimming. In this sample the table shows around 400,000 clones, about 88% of which occur a single time. The ten biggest clones cover approximately 1.5% of the sample.

This TCR came from a woman aged 18-35 years who had been exposed to COVID-19. The sequence is built from TRBV30 and TRBJ2-2; 10 central bases correspond to TRBD1. The sample consisted of PBMCs or T cells enriched from blood (not recorded which). The DNA sequence is as follows: TGTGCCTGGAGTGCTCAACCCTATTTCCCGGGACAGGGGTTAGGGGAGCTGTTTTTT. This gives the protein CAWSAQPYFPGQGLGELFF.